The 20 T cell receptor beta chains below all came from one sample that was sequenced in a study of PD-L1 blockade in urothelial cancer. Assay used: immunoSEQ multiplex PCR; TCRdb lists only in-frame clones, some missing. Of some 120,000 clones in the sample, approximately 84% were seen once. The time point: pretreatment peripheral blood. Here the sequenced sample was PBMCs, taken around atezolizumab (anti-PD-L1) treatment. The source of these receptors is a man in his fifties or sixties with urothelial cancer.

The V call is TRBV19, the J call TRBJ1-1; D possibly corresponds to TRBD1 (5 bases). The CDR3 extends over 16 amino acids. Germline V lookup: CDR1 LNHDA, CDR2 SQIVND (reference sequence). Trimming took 4 bases from V and 6 from J, leaving 21 bases between them. The CDR3 region is CASSRGFGGGIAEAFF. As DNA, the CDR3 is TGTGCCAGTAGTAGGGGGTTTGGGGGAGGGATCGCTGAAGCTTTCTTT.

The chain couples TRBV7-2 to TRBJ2-5; D unclear. Trimming cost V 2 bases and J 3 bases, with 13 bases left between them. Per the germline V gene, CDR1 is SGHTA and CDR2 is FQGNSA. The CDR3 covers 15 residues. CDR3 region: CASSLSAPTEETQYF. In DNA, the CDR3 is TGTGCCAGCAGCTTAAGCGCCCCTACGGAAGAGACCCAGTACTTC. The full variable domain, its missing parts supplied by reference TRBV7-2 and TRBJ2-5, is GAGVSQSPSNKVTEKGKDVELRCDPISGHTALYWYRQSLGQGLEFLIYFQGNSAPDKSGLPSDRFSAERTGGSVSTLTIQRTQQEDSAVYLCASSLSAPTEETQYFGPGTRLLVL.

This chain links TRBV7-9 with TRBJ2-1, with 11 bases that match TRBD2. The V gene end was trimmed by 1 base and the J gene end by 5 bases; junction bases not matched to a gene: 4. Germline lookup yields CDR1 SEHNR and CDR2 FQNEAQ (reference sequence). The CDR3 loop spans 16 amino acids. DNA for the CDR3: TGTGCCAGCAGCTTAGAGACTAGCGGGATCCACAATGAGCAGTTCTTC. Translating it yields CASSLETSGIHNEQFF.

The rearrangement uses TRBV6-5 and TRBJ2-1, with D maybe TRBD1 (7 bases). Trimming removed 9 bases from V and 0 bases from J, with 15 bases in between. The CDR3 sequence is 15 residues long. Germline CDR1 reads MNHEY; CDR2 reads SVGAGI. CDR3 DNA sequence: TGTGCCAGTCTGAGGAGGGGGCTCTCCTACAATGAGCAGTTCTTC. Protein product: CASLRRGLSYNEQFF.

This chain uses TRBV19 with TRBJ2-1; 10 bases align to TRBD2. The V and J ends lost 5 bases and 9 bases, in that order; junction bases with no gene match: 7. The CDR3 has 14 amino acids. Germline V gene lookup returns CDR1 LNHDA and CDR2 SQIVND (reference sequence). CDR3 DNA: TGTGCCAGTAGTCCCCTAGCGGGAGTGACTGAGCAGTTCTTC. Protein: CASSPLAGVTEQFF.

The gene calls are TRBV4-1 and TRBJ1-6; D is unclear. The ends were cut back, 1 base at V and 9 bases at J, with 7 bases in the middle. Germline-derived CDR1 and CDR2 are MGHRA and YSYEKL. The CDR3 is made up of 13 amino acids. Here the CDR3 reads CASSQVRVSPLHF. CDR3 bases: TGCGCCAGCAGCCAAGTGCGGGTTTCACCCCTCCACTTT.

J is TRBJ2-7 and V is TRBV7-2, with D possibly matching TRBD2 (7 bases). Germline-derived CDR1 and CDR2 are SGHTA and FQGNSA. Trimming removed 2 bases from V and 5 bases from J, with 13 bases in between. This CDR3 has 14 amino acids. CDR3 residues: CASSLYRGADEQYF. In DNA form, the CDR3 reads TGTGCCAGCAGCTTATATCGGGGGGCAGACGAGCAGTACTTC. Filled out from reference TRBV7-2 and TRBJ2-7, the complete variable domain reads GAGVSQSPSNKVTEKGKDVELRCDPISGHTALYWYRQSLGQGLEFLIYFQGNSAPDKSGLPSDRFSAERTGGSVSTLTIQRTQQEDSAVYLCASSLYRGADEQYFGPGTRLTVT.

V gene TRBV15 combines with J gene TRBJ2-4; 10 nucleotides align to TRBD1. CDR1 LNHNV and CDR2 YYDKDF come from the germline V gene (reference sequence). CDR3 length: 15 amino acids. The V segment lost 5 bases and the J segment 5 bases; nucleotides outside the gene matches: 6. This CDR3 is CATSGTGTGENIQYF. The CDR3 bases are TGTGCCACCAGCGGCACCGGGACAGGGGAAAACATTCAGTACTTC.

This sequence joins TRBV6-6 and TRBJ1-6; TRBD1 agrees at 8 bases. V trimming: 6 bases; J trimming: 5 bases; junction bases outside the gene matches: 9. In germline, CDR1 is MNHNY, CDR2 SVGAGI (reference sequence). The CDR3 totals 16 residues. The CDR3 region is CASSQGQAYNNSPLHF. Written as DNA, the CDR3 is TGTGCCAGCAGCCAGGGACAGGCTTATAATAATTCACCCCTCCACTTT.

The chain joins TRBV7-9 to TRBJ2-1; 8 bases agree with TRBD1. The germline gives CDR1 SEHNR, CDR2 FQNEAQ (reference sequence). This CDR3 spans 17 amino acids. The J segment lost 5 bases and the V segment lost 2 bases, leaving 11 bases of the junction unmatched. The CDR3 DNA reads as TGTGCCAGCAGCTTACGTTGGGGCCAGGGGGCTCACAATGAGCAGTTCTTC. It codes for CASSLRWGQGAHNEQFF.

V is TRBV6-6 and J is TRBJ2-1, with 8 positions matching TRBD2. Germline V gene lookup returns CDR1 MNHNY and CDR2 SVGAGI (reference sequence). V lost 5 bases to trimming and J lost 4 bases; unmatched junction nucleotides: 10. The CDR3 extends over 16 amino acids. The CDR3 here is CASSQTVTSGYNEQFF. DNA for the CDR3: TGTGCCAGCAGTCAGACCGTCACTAGCGGTTACAATGAGCAGTTCTTC.

CDR3 DNA sequence: TGTGCTAGTGGTTTGTCACTGCAGGGAAAACGGGTGCCCAATGAGCAGTTCTTC. Translating gives CASGLSLQGKRVPNEQFF. The chain carries TRBV12-5 and TRBJ2-1; perhaps TRBD1 as D (5 bases). The germline V and J ends were trimmed by 2 bases and 6 bases, with 23 bases remaining between them. Germline assignment: CDR1 LGHNT and CDR2 FRNRAP. CDR3 length: 18 residues.

As to this clone: The junction does not match germline at one end; this may be a read error. This chain connects TRBV19 to TRBJ2-1; D may be TRBD1 (6 bases). Looked up from germline, CDR1 is LNHDA and CDR2 is SQIVND (reference sequence). There are 15 residues in the CDR3. CDR3 region: CASRIGAGAVNEQFF. For the CDR3, the DNA is TGTGCCAGTAGGATAGGGGCAGGGGCCGTGAATGAGCAGTTCTTC.

The J gene is TRBJ2-3, the V gene TRBV7-9; D is uncertain. CDR3 length: 11 residues. Looked up from germline, CDR1 is SEHNR and CDR2 is FQNEAQ (reference sequence). CDR3 residues: CASEGTDTQYF. In DNA, the CDR3 is TGTGCAAGCGAGGGCACAGATACGCAGTATTTT.

V usage is TRBV6-5 and J usage is TRBJ2-2, with 10 bases matching TRBD2. V lost 2 bases and J lost 6; bases outside the gene matches: 3. The CDR3 is 15 residues long. CDR1 and CDR2 from the germline V gene are MNHEY and SVGAGI. This CDR3 reads CASSYGAGGSGELFF. As DNA, the CDR3 is TGTGCCAGCAGTTACGGAGCGGGAGGGTCCGGGGAGCTGTTTTTT.

This chain joins TRBV19 and TRBJ1-5; 7 bases are shared with TRBD1. The CDR3 spans 14 residues. Germline values: CDR1 LNHDA, CDR2 SQIVND (reference sequence). V dropped 5 bases and J dropped 6; count of bases not matched to a gene: 7. CDR3: CASSPGTVGQPQHF. The CDR3 DNA reads TGTGCCAGTAGTCCCGGGACAGTGGGTCAGCCCCAGCATTTT.

The chain combines TRBV6-6 with TRBJ1-4; TRBD1 matches 7 bases. With 4 bases clipped from V and 4 bases from J, the junction kept 6 bases outside the gene matches. This CDR3 contains 15 residues. Germline CDR1 MNHNY, CDR2 SVGAGI (reference sequence). CDR3 amino acids: CASSSIQGFNEKLFF. The CDR3 DNA reads TGTGCCAGCAGTTCAATACAGGGGTTTAATGAAAAACTGTTTTTT.

V usage is TRBV5-1 and J usage is TRBJ2-3; TRBD2 is a possible D gene (7 bases). Germline loops: CDR1 SGHRS, CDR2 YFSETQ. The CDR3 covers 16 residues. V lost 1 base to trimming and J lost 3 bases, with 15 bases between them. CDR3 protein: CASSLMGGAETDTQYF. The CDR3 DNA follows: TGCGCCAGCAGCTTGATGGGGGGGGCAGAGACAGATACGCAGTATTTT.

The chain combines TRBV7-9 with TRBJ1-4; D unclear. The V end lost 1 base, the J end lost 11 bases, and 11 bases lay between the germline ends. Germline values: CDR1 SEHNR, CDR2 FQNEAQ (reference sequence). The CDR3 length is 13 residues. CDR3 bases: TGTGCCAGCAGCTTAGAGGGAGGATCTAAACTGTTTTTT. This codes for CASSLEGGSKLFF.

This chain connects TRBV4-1 to TRBJ2-7; a weak D match, TRBD1 (7 bases). The germline CDR1 and CDR2 sequences are MGHRA and YSYEKL. The CDR3 has 14 amino acids. The ends were cut back, 1 base at V and 7 bases at J, with 14 bases in the middle. CDR3 sequence: CASSQGRDSVEQYF. DNA of the CDR3: TGCGCCAGCAGCCAAGGGCGGGACAGTGTTGAGCAGTACTTC.